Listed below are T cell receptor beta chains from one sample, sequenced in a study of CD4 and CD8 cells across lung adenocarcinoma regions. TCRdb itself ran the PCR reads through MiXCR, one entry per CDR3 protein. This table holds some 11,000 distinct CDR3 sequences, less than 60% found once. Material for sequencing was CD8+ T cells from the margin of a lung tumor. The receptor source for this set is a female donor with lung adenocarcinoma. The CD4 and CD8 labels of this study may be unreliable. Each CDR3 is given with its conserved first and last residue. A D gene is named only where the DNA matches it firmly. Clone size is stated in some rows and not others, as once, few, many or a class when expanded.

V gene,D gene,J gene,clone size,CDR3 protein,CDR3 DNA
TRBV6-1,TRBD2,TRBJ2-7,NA,CASSLSGGNFEQYF,TGTGCCAGCAGTCTTAGCGGGGGGAATTTTGAGCAGTACTTC
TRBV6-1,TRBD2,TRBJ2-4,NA,CASSPSGGAKNTQYF,TGTGCCAGCAGTCCGAGCGGGGGGGCCAAAAATACGCAGTACTTC
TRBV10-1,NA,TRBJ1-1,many,CASSGNAAKAFF,TGCGCCAGCAGTGGGAATGCAGCCAAGGCTTTCTTT
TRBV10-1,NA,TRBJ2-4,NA,CASRGLTTKNMQYF,TGCGCCAGCAGGGGGCTAACTACCAAAAACATGCAGTATTTC
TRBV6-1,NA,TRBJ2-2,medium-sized,CASSSGTQNTGELFF,TGTGCCAGCAGCTCCGGGACACAAAACACCGGGGAGCTGTTTTTT
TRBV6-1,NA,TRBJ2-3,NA,CASKNRDTGTQYF,TGTGCCAGCAAAAACAGGGACACCGGTACGCAGTATTTT
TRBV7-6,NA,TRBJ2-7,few,CASSLGGGYEQYF,TGTGCCAGCAGCTTAGGCGGCGGTTACGAGCAGTACTTC
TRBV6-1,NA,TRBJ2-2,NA,CASSRRVRTDTLFF,TGTGCCAGCAGCCGCCGTGTGAGGACCGATACGCTGTTTTTT
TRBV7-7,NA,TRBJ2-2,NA,CASPGGTGKLYF,TGTGCTAGCCCTGGGGGCACAGGTAAGCTGTATTTT
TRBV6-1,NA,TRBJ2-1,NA,CASSDFVPTNAQFF,TGTGCCAGCAGTGATTTTGTGCCTACAAATGCGCAGTTTTTT
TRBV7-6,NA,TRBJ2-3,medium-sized,CASSEGVSTDTQYF,TGTGCCAGCAGCGAGGGGGTTAGCACAGATACGCAGTATTTT
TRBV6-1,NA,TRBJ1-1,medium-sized,CASSELGDTEAFF,TGTGCCAGCAGTGAACTGGGAGACACTGAAGCTTTCTTT
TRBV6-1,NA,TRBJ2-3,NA,CASKRAGSTDTQSF,TGTGCCAGCAAACGGGCGGGATCCACAGATACGCAGTCTTTT
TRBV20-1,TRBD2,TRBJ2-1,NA,CSARDQRGVYNEQFF,TGCAGTGCTAGAGATCAGCGGGGGGTCTACAATGAGCAGTTCTTC
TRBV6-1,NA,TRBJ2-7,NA,CASSLEGVNEQYF,TGTGCCAGCAGCCTTGAGGGAGTTAACGAGCAGTACTTC
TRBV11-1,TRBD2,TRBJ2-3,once,CASSRAGLGAGDTDTQYF,TGTGCGAGTAGCCGAGCGGGGCTCGGGGCCGGTGACACAGATACCCAGTATTTC
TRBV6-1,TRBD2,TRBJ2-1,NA,CASRLGASGRYSYNEQFF,TGTGCCAGCAGACTGGGGGCTAGCGGGAGATATTCCTACAATGAGCAGTTCTTC
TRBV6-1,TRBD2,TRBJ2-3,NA,CASSPSGQPTTNTQYF,TGTGCCAGCAGTCCTAGCGGGCAGCCAACCACAAATACTCAGTACTTT
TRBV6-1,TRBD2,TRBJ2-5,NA,CASAASGDPTQDTQYF,TGTGCTAGTGCGGCTAGCGGGGACCCTACCCAAGATACGCAGTACTTT
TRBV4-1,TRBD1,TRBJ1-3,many,CASSQGDSLRGNTIYF,TGCGCCAGCAGCCAAGGGGACAGCTTGCGAGGAAACACCATATATTTT
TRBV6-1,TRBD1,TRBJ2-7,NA,CASRTGVNEQYF,TGTGCCAGCAGGACAGGGGTGAACGAGCAGTACTTC
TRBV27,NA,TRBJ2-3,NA,CASSGLVGADTQYF,TGTGCCAGCAGCGGGCTTGTGGGGGCAGATACGCAGTATTTC
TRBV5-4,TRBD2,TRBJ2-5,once,CASSFDREGWYQETQYF,TGTGCCAGCAGCTTCGATCGGGAGGGTTGGTACCAAGAGACCCAGTACTTC
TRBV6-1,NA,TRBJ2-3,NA,CASSEALWGINTQYF,TGTGCCAGCAGTGAGGCGCTGTGGGGCATAAACACTCAGTATTTT
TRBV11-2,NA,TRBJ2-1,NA,CASSWTTLGNEQFF,TGTGCCAGCAGCTGGACAACCCTTGGGAACGAGCAGTTCTTC
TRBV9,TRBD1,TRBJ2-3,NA,CASTSRDRSTDTQYF,TGTGCCAGCACAAGCCGGGACAGGAGCACAGATACGCAGTATTTT
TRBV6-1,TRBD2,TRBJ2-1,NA,CASLGTSGEENNEQFF,TGTGCCAGCCTAGGGACTAGCGGGGAGGAAAACAATGAGCAGTTCTTC
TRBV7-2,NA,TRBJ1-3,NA,CASSQGPGNTIYF,TGTGCCAGCAGCCAGGGGCCTGGAAACACCATATATTTT
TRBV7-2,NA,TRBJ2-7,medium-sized,CASSFQGYEQYF,TGTGCCAGCAGCTTTCAGGGTTACGAGCAGTACTTC
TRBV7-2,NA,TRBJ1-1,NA,CASSFQGRNTEAFF,TGTGCCAGCAGCTTCCAGGGGAGGAACACTGAAGCTTTCTTT
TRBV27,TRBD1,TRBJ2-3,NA,CARGLGGRSTDTQYF,TGTGCCAGGGGTTTAGGGGGCCGGAGCACAGATACGCAGTATTTT
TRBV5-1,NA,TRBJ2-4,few,CASSLDGNIQYF,TGCGCCAGCAGCCTGGACGGAAACATTCAGTACTTC
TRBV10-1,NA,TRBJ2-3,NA,CRSTGLTAKNIQYF,TGCCGCAGCACGGGGTTGACTGCCAAAAACATTCAGTATTTT
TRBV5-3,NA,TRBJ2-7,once,CARSFEQYDQYF,TGTGCCAGAAGCTTCGAACAATACGACCAGTACTTC
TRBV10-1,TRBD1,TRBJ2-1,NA,CASSLSGTGDKNIQFF,TGCGCCAGCAGTTTATCCGGGACAGGGGACAAAAATATTCAGTTCTTC
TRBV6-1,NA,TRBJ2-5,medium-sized,CASTPPGVGIETQYF,TGTGCCAGCACCCCACCCGGGGTCGGGATAGAGACCCAGTACTTC
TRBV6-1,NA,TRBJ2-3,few,CASRTGGRVTDTQYF,TGTGCCAGCAGGACCGGCGGGCGGGTCACAGATACGCAGTATTTT
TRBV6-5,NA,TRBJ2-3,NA,CASSYPGTDTQYF,TGTGCCAGCAGTTACCCTGGCACAGATACGCAGTATTTT
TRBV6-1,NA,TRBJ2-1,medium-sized,CASSEFSSYNEQFF,TGTGCCAGCAGTGAGTTCAGCTCCTACAATGAGCAGTTCTTC
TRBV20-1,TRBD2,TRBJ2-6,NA,CSARPGGGANVLTF,TGCAGTGCTCGGCCGGGAGGGGGGGCCAACGTCCTGACTTTC
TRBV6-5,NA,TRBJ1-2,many,CASSYTPSSNYGYTF,TGTGCCAGCAGTTACACACCCTCCTCTAACTATGGCTACACCTTC
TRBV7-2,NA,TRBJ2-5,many,CASSLIRDLGETQYF,TGTGCCAGCAGCCTTATTCGGGACTTGGGGGAGACCCAGTACTTC
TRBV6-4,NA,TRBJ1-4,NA,CASSDDKAPEKLFF,TGTGCCAGCAGCGATGACAAGGCCCCTGAAAAACTGTTTTTT
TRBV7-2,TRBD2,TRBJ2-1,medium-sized,CASSLTSGSAEQFF,TGTGCCAGCAGCTTAACTAGCGGGAGTGCCGAGCAGTTCTTC
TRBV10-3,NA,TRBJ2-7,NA,CAISVDVSYEQYF,TGTGCCATCAGTGTAGACGTCTCCTACGAGCAGTACTTC
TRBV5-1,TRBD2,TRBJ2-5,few,CASSYGPGTRGNQETQYF,TGCGCCAGCAGCTATGGCCCCGGGACTAGAGGAAACCAAGAGACCCAGTACTTC
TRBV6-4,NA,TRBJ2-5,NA,CASRSKETQYF,TGTGCCTCACGTAGTAAAGAGACCCAGTACTTC
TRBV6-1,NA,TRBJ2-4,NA,CASSEQGRGEDTQYF,TGTGCCAGCAGTGAACAAGGCAGGGGAGAAGACACCCAGTACTTC
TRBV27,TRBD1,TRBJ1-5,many,CASSKGTGYNQPQHF,TGTGCCAGCAGTAAAGGGACAGGGTACAATCAGCCCCAGCATTTT
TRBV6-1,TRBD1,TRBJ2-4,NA,CASSGDRGDIQYF,TGTGCCAGCAGTGGGGACAGGGGGGATATTCAGTATTTC
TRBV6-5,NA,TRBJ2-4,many,CASSYSGNVAKNIQYF,TGTGCCAGCAGTTACTCGGGTAATGTAGCCAAAAACATTCAGTACTTC
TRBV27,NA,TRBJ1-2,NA,CASSPGMNYGYTF,TGTGCCAGCAGTCCGGGTATGAACTATGGCTACACCTTC
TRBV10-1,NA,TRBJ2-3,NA,CASRGSGARGKDTQYF,TGCGCCAGCAGGGGGTCAGGGGCCCGGGGCAAAGATACCCAGTATTTC
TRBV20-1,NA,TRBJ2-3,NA,CSARQPAQGADTQYF,TGCAGTGCTAGACAACCCGCCCAAGGGGCAGATACGCAGTATTTT
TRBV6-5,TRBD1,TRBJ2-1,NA,CASSYLKTGGSSSEQFF,TGTGCCAGCAGTTACTTAAAGACAGGGGGCTCGAGCAGTGAGCAGTTCTTC
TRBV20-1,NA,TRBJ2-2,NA,CSARDGGVVTGELFF,TGCAGTGCTAGAGATGGAGGGGTGGTCACCGGGGAGCTGTTTTTT
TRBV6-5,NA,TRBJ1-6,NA,CASSYSLTQDNSPLHF,TGTGCCAGCAGTTACTCCCTGACACAGGATAATTCACCCCTCCACTTT
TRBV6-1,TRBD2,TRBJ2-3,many,CASSTGLAGSTDTQYF,TGTGCCAGCAGTACAGGACTAGCGGGGAGCACAGATACGCAGTATTTT
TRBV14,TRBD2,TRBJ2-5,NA,CASSQGLAPQETQYF,TGTGCCAGCAGCCAGGGACTAGCGCCACAAGAGACCCAGTACTTC
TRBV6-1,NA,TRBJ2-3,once,CAGSEGGEPETQYF,TGTGCGGGCAGTGAGGGCGGGGAGCCAGAGACCCAGTATTTT